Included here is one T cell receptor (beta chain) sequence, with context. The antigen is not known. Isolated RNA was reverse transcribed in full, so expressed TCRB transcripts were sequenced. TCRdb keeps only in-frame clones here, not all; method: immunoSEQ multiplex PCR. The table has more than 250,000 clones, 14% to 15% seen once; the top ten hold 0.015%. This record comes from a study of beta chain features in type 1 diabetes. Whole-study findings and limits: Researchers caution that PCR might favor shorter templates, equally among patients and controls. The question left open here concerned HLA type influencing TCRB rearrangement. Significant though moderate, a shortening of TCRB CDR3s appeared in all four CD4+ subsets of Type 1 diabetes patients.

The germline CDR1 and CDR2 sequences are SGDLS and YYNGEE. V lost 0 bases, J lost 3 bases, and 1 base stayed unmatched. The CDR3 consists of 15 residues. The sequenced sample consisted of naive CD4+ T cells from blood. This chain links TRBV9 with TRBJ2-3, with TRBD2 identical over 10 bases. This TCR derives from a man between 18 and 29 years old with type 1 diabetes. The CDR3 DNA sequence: TGTGCCAGCAGCGTAGCTAGCGGGGGTACAGATACGCAGTATTTT. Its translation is CASSVASGGTDTQYF.